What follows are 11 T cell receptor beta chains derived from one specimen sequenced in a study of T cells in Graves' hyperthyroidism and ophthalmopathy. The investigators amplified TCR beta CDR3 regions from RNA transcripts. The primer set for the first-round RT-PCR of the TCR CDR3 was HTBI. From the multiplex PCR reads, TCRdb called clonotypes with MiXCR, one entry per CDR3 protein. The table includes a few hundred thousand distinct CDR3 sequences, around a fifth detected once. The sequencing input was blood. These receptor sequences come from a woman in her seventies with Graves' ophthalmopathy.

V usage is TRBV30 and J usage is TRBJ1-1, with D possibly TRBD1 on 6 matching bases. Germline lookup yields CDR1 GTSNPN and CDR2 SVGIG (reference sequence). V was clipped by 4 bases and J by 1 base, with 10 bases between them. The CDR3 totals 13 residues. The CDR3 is CAWNRGGNTEAFF. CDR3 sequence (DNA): TGTGCCTGGAATCGAGGGGGGAACACTGAAGCTTTCTTT.

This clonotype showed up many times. The chain's CDR3 is CASSEVRIEQFF. The DNA of the CDR3 is TGTGCCAGCAGTGAAGTTAGGATTGAGCAGTTCTTC. This rearrangement joins TRBV2 to TRBJ2-1, with no clear D. The V end lost 1 base, the J end lost 9 bases, and 7 bases lay between the germline ends. The CDR3 sequence is 12 residues long. Germline V gene sequence: CDR1 SNHLY, CDR2 FYNNEI.

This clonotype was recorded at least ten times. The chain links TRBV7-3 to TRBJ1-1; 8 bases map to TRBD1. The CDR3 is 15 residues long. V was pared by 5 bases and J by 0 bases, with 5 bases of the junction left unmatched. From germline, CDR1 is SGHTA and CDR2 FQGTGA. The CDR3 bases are TGTGCCAGCAGCCCTCCGGGACAGGTGAACACTGAAGCTTTCTTT. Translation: CASSPPGQVNTEAFF.

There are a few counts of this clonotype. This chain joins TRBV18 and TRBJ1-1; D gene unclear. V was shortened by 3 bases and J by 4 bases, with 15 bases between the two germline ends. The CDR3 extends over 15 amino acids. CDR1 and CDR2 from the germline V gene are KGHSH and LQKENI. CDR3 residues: CASSPQLGSPTEAFF. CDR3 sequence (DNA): TGTGCCAGCTCACCCCAACTTGGGAGCCCCACTGAAGCTTTCTTT.

The CDR3 coding sequence is TGCGCCAGCAGCTTCAGTAGCGGGTTGACCCACAATGAGCAGTTCTTC. Translated: CASSFSSGLTHNEQFF. This rearrangement joins TRBV5-1 to TRBJ2-1; 7 bases agree with TRBD2. The CDR3 is made up of 16 amino acids. Germline CDR1 SGHRS, CDR2 YFSETQ. Trimming at V came to 2 bases and at J to 5 bases, leaving 10 bases not matched to a gene. Using reference TRBV5-1 and TRBJ2-1 for the parts outside the CDR3, the full variable domain is KAGVTQTPRYLIKTRGQQVTLSCSPISGHRSVSWYQQTPGQGLQFLFEYFSETQRNKGNFPGRFSGRQFSNSRSEMNVSTLELGDSALYLCASSFSSGLTHNEQFFGPGTRLTVL.

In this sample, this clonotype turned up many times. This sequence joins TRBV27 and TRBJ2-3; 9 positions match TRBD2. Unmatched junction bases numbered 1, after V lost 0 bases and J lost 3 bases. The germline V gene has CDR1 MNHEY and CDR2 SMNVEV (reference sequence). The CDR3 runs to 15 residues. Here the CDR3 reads CASSLSSGGTDTQYF. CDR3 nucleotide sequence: TGTGCCAGCAGTTTATCTAGCGGGGGAACAGATACGCAGTATTTT.

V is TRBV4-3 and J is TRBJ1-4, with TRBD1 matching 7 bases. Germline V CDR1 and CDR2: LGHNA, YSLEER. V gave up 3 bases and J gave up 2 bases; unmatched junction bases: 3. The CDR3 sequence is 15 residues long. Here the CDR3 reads CASSHLTGTNEKLFF. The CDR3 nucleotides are TGCGCCAGCAGCCACTTGACAGGGACTAATGAAAAACTGTTTTTT.

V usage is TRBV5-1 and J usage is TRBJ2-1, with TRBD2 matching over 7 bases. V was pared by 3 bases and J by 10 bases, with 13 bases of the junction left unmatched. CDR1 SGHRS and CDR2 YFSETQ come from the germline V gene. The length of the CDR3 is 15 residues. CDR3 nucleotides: TGCGCCAGCAGCTCAGGGCGCACTAGCGTAGGCGAGCAGTTCTTC. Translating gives CASSSGRTSVGEQFF.

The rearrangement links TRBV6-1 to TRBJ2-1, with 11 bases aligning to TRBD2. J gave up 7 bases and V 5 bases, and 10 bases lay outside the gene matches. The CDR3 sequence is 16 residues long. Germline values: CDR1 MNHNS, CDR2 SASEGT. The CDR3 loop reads CASSPLAGGPGNEQFF. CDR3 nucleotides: TGTGCCAGCAGTCCTTTAGCGGGAGGGCCCGGGAATGAGCAGTTCTTC.

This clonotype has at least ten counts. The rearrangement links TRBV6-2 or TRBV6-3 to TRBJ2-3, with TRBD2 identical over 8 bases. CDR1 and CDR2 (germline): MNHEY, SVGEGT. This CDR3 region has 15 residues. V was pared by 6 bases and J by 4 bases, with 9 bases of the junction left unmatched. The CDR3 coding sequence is TGTGCCAGCAGAGCCAGCGGGAGTGGTTCAGATACGCAGTATTTT. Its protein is CASRASGSGSDTQYF.

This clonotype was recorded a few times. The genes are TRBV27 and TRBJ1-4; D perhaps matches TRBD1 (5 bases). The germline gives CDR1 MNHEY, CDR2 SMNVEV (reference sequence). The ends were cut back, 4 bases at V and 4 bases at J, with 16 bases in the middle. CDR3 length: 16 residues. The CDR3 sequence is CASSSRVTARNEKLFF. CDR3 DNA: TGTGCCAGCAGTTCCCGGGTGACAGCCCGTAATGAAAAACTGTTTTTT.